The 10 T cell receptor beta chains reported below all come from one sample, sequenced in a study of T cell responses to AZD1222 COVID-19 vaccine. Some clones are missing from TCRdb's copy, which holds only in-frame ones; the method was immunoSEQ multiplex PCR. The sample shows a few hundred thousand clones, 90% to 95% of them seen only once. The material was peripheral blood, obtained on day 0 of AZD1222 vaccination. The receptors were gathered from an adult in good health.

The gene calls are TRBV6-5 and TRBJ2-7; 10 bases line up with TRBD1. The CDR3 covers 15 residues. Losses at the gene ends were 6 bases for V and 4 bases for J; bases not matched to a gene: 9. Germline CDR1 and CDR2: MNHEY and SVGAGI. CDR3: CASRGTGQGLYEQYF. Here the CDR3 DNA reads TGTGCCAGCAGGGGAACGGGACAGGGGTTGTACGAGCAGTACTTC.

This chain connects TRBV6-5 to TRBJ2-7; perhaps TRBD2 as D (5 bases). This CDR3 region has 15 residues. Trimming took off 4 bases at V and 3 bases at J, with 16 bases between the two ends. Per germline, CDR1 MNHEY and CDR2 SVGAGI. Here the CDR3 DNA reads TGTGCCAGCAGTTTGGGCCGGGGTCGGGACTACGAGCAGTACTTC. Encoded protein: CASSLGRGRDYEQYF.

The chain is built from TRBV3-1 (or the pseudogene TRBV3-2) and TRBJ1-4; 12 nucleotides agree with TRBD1. The germline V gene has CDR1 LGHDT and CDR2 YNNKEL (reference sequence). Trimming at V came to 2 bases and at J to 8 bases, leaving 6 bases not matched to a gene. The CDR3 contains 16 residues. CDR3 nucleotide sequence: TGTGCCAGCAGCCAAAGGGGACAGGGGGCGCACGAAAAACTGTTTTTT. As protein: CASSQRGQGAHEKLFF.

V usage is TRBV5-1 and J usage is TRBJ2-5; 9 bases are shared with TRBD2. V lost 7 bases and J lost 3; bases outside the gene matches: 4. Germline loops: CDR1 SGHRS, CDR2 YFSETQ. This CDR3 is 13 amino acids long. CDR3 in amino acids: CASGGGDEETQYF. Written as DNA, the CDR3 is TGCGCCAGCGGCGGGGGGGACGAAGAGACCCAGTACTTC.

The chain is built from TRBV7-9 and TRBJ2-1, with a possible D match to TRBD2 (5 bases). The CDR3 runs to 13 residues. Germline V CDR1 and CDR2: SEHNR, FQNEAQ (reference sequence). Trimming removed 5 bases from V and 6 bases from J, with 11 bases in between. CDR3 loop: CASSDGVGNEQFF. DNA for the CDR3: TGTGCCAGCAGCGACGGGGTCGGCAATGAGCAGTTCTTC.

In this sample, this clone turned up a few times. This CDR3 reads CASSYDRGDEQYF. The CDR3 bases are TGCGCCAGCAGCTACGACAGGGGCGACGAGCAGTACTTC. The chain combines TRBV4-3 with TRBJ2-7; 8 positions match TRBD1. The CDR3 runs 13 residues. The V and J ends lost 5 bases and 5 bases, in that order; junction bases with no gene match: 5. Germline V gene lookup returns CDR1 LGHNA and CDR2 YSLEER.

This sequence joins TRBV6-6 and TRBJ2-7, with 9 bases matching TRBD1. Germline CDR1 MNHNY, CDR2 SVGAGI (reference sequence). CDR3 size: 14 residues. With 6 bases clipped from V and 6 bases from J, the junction kept 9 bases outside the gene matches. The CDR3, as DNA: TGTGCCAGCAGCCCCCTCGGGACAGGGAGCGAGCAGTACTTC. Its translation: CASSPLGTGSEQYF.

The rearrangement links TRBV6-5 to TRBJ1-5, with unresolved D. Germline values: CDR1 MNHEY, CDR2 SVGAGI. The CDR3 is made up of 15 amino acids. Trimming took off 4 bases at V and 2 bases at J, with 12 bases between the two ends. The CDR3 loop reads CASSFPSKRNQPQHF. CDR3 bases: TGTGCCAGCAGTTTTCCCTCAAAACGCAATCAGCCCCAGCATTTT.

This chain uses TRBV5-4 with TRBJ2-5; 9 bases fit TRBD2. V gave up 4 bases and J gave up 3 bases; unmatched junction bases: 4. This CDR3 region has 14 residues. Germline V gene sequence: CDR1 SGHNT, CDR2 YYREEE (reference sequence). The CDR3 region has the DNA TGTGCCAGCAGCAAAGGCGGGGGGGAAGAGACCCAGTACTTC. It is translated as CASSKGGGEETQYF.

V gene TRBV5-1 combines with J gene TRBJ2-7, with unresolved D. The germline V gene has CDR1 SGHRS and CDR2 YFSETQ. V lost 7 bases, J lost 5 bases, and 10 bases lay in between. The CDR3 length is 11 residues. CDR3 sequence: CASGVLDEQYF. The CDR3 bases are TGCGCCAGCGGTGTCCTTGACGAGCAGTACTTC. The entire variable domain, with the rest obtained from reference TRBV5-1 and TRBJ2-7, is as follows: KAGVTQTPRYLIKTRGQQVTLSCSPISGHRSVSWYQQTPGQGLQFLFEYFSETQRNKGNFPGRFSGRQFSNSRSEMNVSTLELGDSALYLCASGVLDEQYFGPGTRLTVT.